These T cell receptor beta chains were read from a single sample in a study of CD8+ T cells in alopecia areata. Sequencing was performed with immunoSEQ multiplex PCR; in TCRdb, only in-frame clones are kept and a portion is missing. The table lists several thousand clones, 50% to 70% of them singletons. Sequenced here: skin, sampled between weeks 30 and 35, from a patient treated with tofacitinib. The receptors come from a human donor with alopecia areata. Each CDR3 is given with its conserved first and last residue. The D gene is left open where the match is weak. Not every row has a clone size; where given, it reads once, few, many or a size class.

>few|TRBV18|.|TRBJ2-7
TGTGCCAGCTCACCAGGGACTTTCTACGAGCAGTACTTC
CASSPGTFYEQYF
>once|TRBV14|TRBD1|TRBJ1-1
TGTGCCAGCAGCCAGGAGACAGGGGGAGAAGCTTTCTTT
CASSQETGGEAFF
>few|TRBV13|.|TRBJ2-7
TGTGCCAGCAGCTTACCCCCCGAGCAGTACTTC
CASSLPPEQYF
>.|TRBV7-3|.|TRBJ2-2
TGTGCCAGCAGCCCCCAGCCGAACACCGGGGAGCTGTTTTTT
CASSPQPNTGELFF
>.|TRBV5-6|TRBD2|TRBJ2-1
TGTGCCAGCACTCTAGCGGGGGCCGACAATGAGCAGTTCTTC
CASTLAGADNEQFF
>.|TRBV6-1|TRBD1|TRBJ1-5
TGTGCCGGCAGGGGGCACAGCAATCAGCCCCAGCATTTT
CAGRGHSNQPQHF
>.|TRBV6-6|.|TRBJ2-7
TGTGCCAGCAGGGACAGCGCCTACGAGCAGTACTTC
CASRDSAYEQYF
>large|TRBV4-2|.|TRBJ2-1
TGTGCCAGCAGCCAAGACCTCAATGAGCAGTTCTTC
CASSQDLNEQFF
>.|TRBV10-3|.|TRBJ1-5
TGTGCCACCAGTCATCGCTGTGCCGCGGAGCCCCAGCATTTT
CATSHRCAAEPQHF
>few|TRBV7-7|TRBD2|TRBJ2-3
TGTGCTAGCAGCTTAGCGCCGGGGGGGGCCACAGATACGCAGTATTTT
CASSLAPGGATDTQYF